This T cell receptor (beta chain) stems from a study of T cell responses to AZD1222 COVID-19 vaccine listed by TCRdb under 2021. Background for the entire study: AZD1222 recipients with second doses at about 4 weeks or about 12 weeks were pooled, because spike-specific TCR depth and breadth did not differ between schedules. TCR sequencing covered 233 trial participants: some 210 given two doses of AZD1222 and about 26 given two doses of MenACWY control vaccine. Trial participants were enrolled by age into 18-55, 56-69 and 70-plus year subgroups, with around 140, 26 and 57 TCR-sequenced participants respectively.

The intended sense of this specimen's time point label: baseline before first vaccination. The vaccinee samples were drawn from two UK trials, COV001 and COV002, one of which was a single-blind randomized controlled phase 2/3 trial testing AZD1222 (ChAdOx1 nCoV-19) in healthy adults. Trial participant PBMC samples were collected at day 0 and day 28 after the second dose for TCRbeta chain sequencing. With respect to this clone: Which antigen it targets is not known. Base qualities are not provided; no much larger clone lies one nucleotide away.

The CDR3 regions of human TCRbeta chains were analyzed by immunosequencing. On the study's bioinformatics: Repertoire TCRs were checked for matches against a reference library of SARS-CoV-2-specific TCRs that had been generated using the MIRA antigen-specificity platform. Breadth meant the fraction of unique TCRs that were SARS-CoV-2-associated, whereas depth meant the fraction of total T cells that were SARS-CoV-2-associated. Each spike-specific TCR was assigned to its reactive spike region and to a CD4 or CD8 class using the MIRA data. Log10-transformed breadth and depth values were compared by one-way ANOVA with Sidak's multiple comparisons tests. The immuneACCESS repertoire file appears here via TCRdb, limited to in-frame rearrangements. These files lack a portion of the clones; in checked studies, under half of the deficit traces to unresolved V genes, and the cause of the others is not known. Clonal size and the V and J genes are those of that table, whereas D and trimming came from the DNA. In all, the sample holds roughly 130,000 clones, and 90% to 95% of those were seen once. The ten most abundant clones make up more than 2.5% of the sample.

General conclusions and limits of the study: Participants were mostly white British and included more females than males, and it was suggested by the authors that clonal diversity may have been underestimated. Vaccine-associated CD4 TCRs spanned the whole spike protein, with dominant responses in regions 160-218 and 743-854. The 56-69-year group was small, and its depth increase did not reach significance, likely because of low power. Spike-specific TCR breadth and depth rose significantly after two AZD1222 doses compared with day 0 and with MenACWY recipients. Conclusions about previously exposed vaccinees are limited, since just five to seven AZD1222 recipients were seropositive for SARS-CoV-2 at baseline. Because no samples from the day 14 peak response were available, repertoires could be characterized only after the peak T cell response. Nearly half of unique spike-specific TCRs reportedly recognized epitopes outside regions mutated in the B.1.351 and B.1.1.7 variants.

From V the trimming removes 5 bases and from J it removes 0 bases, while the gene matches leave 3 bases of the junction unaccounted for. The CDR3 sequence holds 15 residues, the cysteine and phenylalanine included. The kept DNA is CDR3 alone, 45 bases in frame from the first base. CDR1 and CDR2, per the germline V gene, are SGHVS and FQNEAQ. The sequences come from peripheral blood, collected on day 0 of AZD1222 vaccination. The origin of this receptor is an adult in good health. The sequence links TRBV7-8 to TRBJ1-4; 7 of the junction bases match TRBD1. Here is the DNA: TGTGCCAGCAGCCCCAGGGGGGCAACTAATGAAAAACTGTTTTTT. The translation is CASSPRGATNEKLFF. Where the CDR3 stops, the reference TRBV7-8 and TRBJ1-4 genes take over; the full variable domain is GAGVSQSPRYKVAKRGQDVALRCDPISGHVSLFWYQQALGQGPEFLTYFQNEAQLDKSGLPSDRFFAERPEGSVSTLKIQRTQQEDSAVYLCASSPRGATNEKLFFGSGTQLSVL.